The 10 T cell receptor beta chains presented below share a single source sample, sequenced in a study of cytomegalovirus exposure and HLA in healthy donors. PCR employed 60 Vbeta and 13 Jbeta primers. Measured with immunoSEQ multiplex PCR; TCRdb has only the in-frame clones, and not every one. The sample records more than 130,000 clones, roughly three quarters being singletons. Specimen: PBMCs. These receptors were taken from a man aged 18 to 29 in good health and CMV-seronegative.

The CDR3 DNA reads TGCAGTGCCCGGACAGTTTATGGCTACACCTTC. Amino acid sequence: CSARTVYGYTF. V and J are TRBV20-1 and TRBJ1-2; D is perhaps TRBD1 (6 bases). Trimming removed 6 bases from V and 5 bases from J, with 10 bases in between. The CDR3 is 11 residues long. CDR1 and CDR2 from the germline V gene are DFQATT and SNEGSKA (reference sequence).

The chain combines TRBV7-3 with TRBJ2-3; perhaps TRBD2 as D (8 bases). The CDR3 extends over 18 amino acids. Germline V gene data show CDR1 as SGHTA and CDR2 as FQGTGA. V was shortened by 5 bases and J by 3 bases, with 24 bases between the two germline ends. This CDR3 is CASSPIGRGRGDTDTQYF. The CDR3, as DNA: TGTGCCAGCAGCCCCATCGGAAGGGGGCGGGGGGATACAGATACGCAGTATTTT. Full variable domain (outside the CDR3, taken from reference TRBV7-3 and TRBJ2-3): GAGVSQTPSNKVTEKGKYVELRCDPISGHTALYWYRQSLGQGPEFLIYFQGTGAADDSGLPNDRFFAVRPEGSVSTLKIQRTERGDSAVYLCASSPIGRGRGDTDTQYFGPGTRLTVL.

The chain couples TRBV18 to TRBJ2-7; 8 bases align to TRBD1. The V segment lost 3 bases and the J segment 2 bases; nucleotides outside the gene matches: 6. This CDR3 spans 15 amino acids. CDR1 is KGHSH, CDR2 LQKENI, per germline. The CDR3 region is CASSPRQGSPYEQYF. In DNA form, the CDR3 reads TGTGCCAGCTCACCTCGACAGGGGTCCCCCTACGAGCAGTACTTC.

The J gene is TRBJ2-3, the V gene TRBV6-4, with D perhaps TRBD1 (5 bases). The V gene lost 3 bases and the J gene lost 0 bases, with 13 bases spanning the gap. The germline CDR1 and CDR2 sequences are MRHNA and SNTAGT. The CDR3 spans 16 residues. The CDR3, as DNA: TGTGCCAGCAGTGAAAGAACAGGCTCTAGCACAGATACGCAGTATTTT. Translated, it gives CASSERTGSSTDTQYF.

The J gene is TRBJ2-1, the V gene TRBV19; D is undetermined. CDR1 and CDR2 from the germline V gene are LNHDA and SQIVND (reference sequence). The CDR3 contains 16 residues. V was shortened by 3 bases and J by 2 bases, with 14 bases between the two germline ends. CDR3 amino acids: CASSIFGADTYNEQFF. The DNA for the CDR3 is TGTGCCAGTAGTATCTTTGGTGCGGATACCTACAATGAGCAGTTCTTC.

This clone was picked up a small number of times. The chain employs TRBV11-2 and TRBJ1-2; tentatively, D is TRBD1 (6 bases). Between the trimmed V and J ends, which lost 0 bases and 4 bases, there was a span of 12 bases. This CDR3 has 15 residues. Germline V gene sequence: CDR1 SGHAT, CDR2 FQNNGV. This CDR3 reads CASSLDRGVSYGYTF. CDR3 nucleotides: TGTGCCAGCAGCTTAGACAGGGGAGTAAGCTATGGCTACACCTTC.

V is TRBV15 and J is TRBJ1-1; tentatively, D is TRBD1 (5 bases). This CDR3 is built from 15 residues. CDR1 LNHNV and CDR2 YYDKDF come from the germline V gene (reference sequence). V gave up 3 bases and J gave up 0 bases, with 11 bases separating them. CDR3 DNA sequence: TGTGCCACCAGCAGGTGGCAGGGTATGAACACTGAAGCTTTCTTT. Protein: CATSRWQGMNTEAFF.

This chain links TRBV5-1 with TRBJ2-1; 11 bases are shared with TRBD1. Unmatched junction bases numbered 9, after V lost 3 bases and J lost 7 bases. This CDR3 spans 16 amino acids. CDR1 is SGHRS and CDR2 is YFSETQ in the germline V gene. DNA for the CDR3: TGCGCCAGCAGCTATCACGGGACAGGGGGTAATAATGAGCAGTTCTTC. Translating it yields CASSYHGTGGNNEQFF. The complete variable domain, with remaining parts taken from reference TRBV5-1 and TRBJ2-1, reads KAGVTQTPRYLIKTRGQQVTLSCSPISGHRSVSWYQQTPGQGLQFLFEYFSETQRNKGNFPGRFSGRQFSNSRSEMNVSTLELGDSALYLCASSYHGTGGNNEQFFGPGTRLTVL.

The chain has TRBV5-4 and TRBJ2-3; 8 bases fit TRBD2. CDR1 SGHNT and CDR2 YYREEE come from the germline V gene (reference sequence). The length of the CDR3 is 16 residues. V was pared by 4 bases and J by 2 bases, with 9 bases of the junction left unmatched. The CDR3: CASSPDAGGLTDTQYF. The CDR3 DNA reads as TGTGCCAGCAGCCCGGACGCGGGAGGACTCACAGATACGCAGTATTTT.

This clone was observed a few times. The rearrangement uses TRBV30 and TRBJ1-6; D not resolved. The V end lost 2 bases, the J end lost 10 bases, and 12 bases lay between the germline ends. The CDR3 is 13 residues long. Per germline, CDR1 GTSNPN and CDR2 SVGIG (reference sequence). The CDR3, as DNA: TGTGCCTGGAGTAATCAAGGGAGGTCACCCCTCCACTTT. Translating it yields CAWSNQGRSPLHF.